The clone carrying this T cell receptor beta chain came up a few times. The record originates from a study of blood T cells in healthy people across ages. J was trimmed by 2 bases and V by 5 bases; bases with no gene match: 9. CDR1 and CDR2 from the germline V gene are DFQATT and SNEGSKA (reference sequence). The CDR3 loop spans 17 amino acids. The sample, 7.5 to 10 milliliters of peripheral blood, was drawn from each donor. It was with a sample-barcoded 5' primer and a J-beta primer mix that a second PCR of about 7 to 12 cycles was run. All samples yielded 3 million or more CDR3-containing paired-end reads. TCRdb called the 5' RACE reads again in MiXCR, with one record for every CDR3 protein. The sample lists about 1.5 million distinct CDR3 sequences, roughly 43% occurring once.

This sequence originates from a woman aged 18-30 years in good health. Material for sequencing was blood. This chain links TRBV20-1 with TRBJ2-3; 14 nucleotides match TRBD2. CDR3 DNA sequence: TGCAGTGCTTTTCCCGGGACTAGCGGGGGCCCCACAGATACGCAGTATTTT. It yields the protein CSAFPGTSGGPTDTQYF.